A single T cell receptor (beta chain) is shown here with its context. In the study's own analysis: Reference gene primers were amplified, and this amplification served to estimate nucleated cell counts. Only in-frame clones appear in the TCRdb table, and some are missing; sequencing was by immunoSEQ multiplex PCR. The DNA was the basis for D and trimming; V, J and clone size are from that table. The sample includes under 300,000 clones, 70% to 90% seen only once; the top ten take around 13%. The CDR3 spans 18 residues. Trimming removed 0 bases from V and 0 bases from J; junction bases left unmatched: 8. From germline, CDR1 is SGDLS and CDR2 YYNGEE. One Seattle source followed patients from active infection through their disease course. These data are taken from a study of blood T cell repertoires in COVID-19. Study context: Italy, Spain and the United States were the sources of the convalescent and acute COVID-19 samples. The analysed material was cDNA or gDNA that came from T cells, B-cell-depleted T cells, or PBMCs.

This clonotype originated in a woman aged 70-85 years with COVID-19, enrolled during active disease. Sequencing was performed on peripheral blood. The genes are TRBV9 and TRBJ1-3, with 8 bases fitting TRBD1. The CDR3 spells CASSVERSGGLSGNTIYF. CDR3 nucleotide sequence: TGTGCCAGCAGCGTAGAGCGGTCAGGGGGCCTCTCTGGAAACACCATATATTTT.